The 5 T cell receptor beta chains below come from one sample, sequenced in a study of control samples from healthy donors and cancer patients. Sequencing used immunoSEQ multiplex PCR; TCRdb keeps in-frame clones, though not all of them. The sample totals roughly 190,000 clones. Sequencing was done on a sample of blood. These receptors were collected from a woman in her twenties or thirties in good health.

This chain connects TRBV5-6 to TRBJ1-4; D possibly corresponds to TRBD1 (5 bases). The CDR3 is made up of 16 amino acids. The ends were cut back, 0 bases at V and 11 bases at J, with 20 bases in the middle. CDR1 is SGHDT, CDR2 YYEEEE, per germline. The CDR3 DNA reads as TGTGCCAGCAGCTTGGTTCAGGGAGCCCTAGGTCGGAAACTGTTTTTT. This gives the protein CASSLVQGALGRKLFF. Filled out from reference TRBV5-6 and TRBJ1-4, the complete variable domain reads DAGVTQSPTHLIKTRGQQVTLRCSPKSGHDTVSWYQQALGQGPQFIFQYYEEEERQRGNFPDRFSGHQFPNYSSELNVNALLLGDSALYLCASSLVQGALGRKLFFGSGTQLSVL.

The chain uses TRBV6-5 and TRBJ1-4; perhaps TRBD1 as D (6 bases). Germline V CDR1 and CDR2: MNHEY, SVGAGI. Trimming left V 7 bases short and J 6 bases short, with 12 bases between. This CDR3 spans 13 amino acids. CDR3 in amino acids: CASKRGAHEKLFF. CDR3 coding DNA: TGTGCCAGCAAGAGGGGGGCGCATGAAAAACTGTTTTTT.

The chain joins TRBV6-1 to TRBJ1-2, with 12 bases lining up with TRBD1. After removal of 4 bases from V and 4 bases from J, the junction contained 7 bases not matched to a gene. The CDR3 contains 16 residues. Germline V gene lookup returns CDR1 MNHNS and CDR2 SASEGT. DNA of the CDR3: TGTGCCAGCAGTGGCTCCGGGACAGGGGGCCGCTATGGCTACACCTTC. Its translation is CASSGSGTGGRYGYTF.

This chain links TRBV10-2 with TRBJ1-1; D is unclear. The CDR3 is 13 residues long. Trimming took 7 bases from V and 7 from J, leaving 16 bases between them. Germline V gives CDR1 WSHSY, CDR2 SAAADI. As DNA, the CDR3 is TGCGCCAGCAAGCAACAGTCCTTAGGTGAAGCTTTCTTT. Translating gives CASKQQSLGEAFF.

CDR3 region: CAISERRDGIQPQHF. CDR3 DNA: TGTGCCATCAGTGAGCGCAGGGACGGAATTCAGCCCCAGCATTTT. The rearrangement uses TRBV10-3 and TRBJ1-5, with TRBD1 as a possible D gene (5 bases). V was trimmed by 2 bases and J by 6 bases, leaving 14 bases between them. Germline V gene data show CDR1 as ENHRY and CDR2 as SYGVKD. The CDR3 contains 15 residues.